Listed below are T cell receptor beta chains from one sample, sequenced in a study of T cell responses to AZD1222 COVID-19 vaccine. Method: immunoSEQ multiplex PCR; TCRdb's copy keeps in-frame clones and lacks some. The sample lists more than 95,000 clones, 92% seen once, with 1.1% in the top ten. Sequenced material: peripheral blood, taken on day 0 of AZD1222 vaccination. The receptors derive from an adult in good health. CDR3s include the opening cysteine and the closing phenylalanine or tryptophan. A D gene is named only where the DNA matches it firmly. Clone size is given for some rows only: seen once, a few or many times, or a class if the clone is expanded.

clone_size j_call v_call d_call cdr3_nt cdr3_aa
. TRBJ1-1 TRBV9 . TGTGCCAGCAGCGACCCCCCCACAGGGCACACTGAAGCTTTCTTT CASSDPPTGHTEAFF
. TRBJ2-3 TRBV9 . TGTGCCAGCAGCGTTCAGCGACGCCCAGATACGCAGTATTTT CASSVQRRPDTQYF
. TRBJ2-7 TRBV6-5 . TGTGCCAGCAAGGACGGGGGAATTTACGAGCAGTACTTC CASKDGGIYEQYF
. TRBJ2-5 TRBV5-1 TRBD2 TGCGCCAGCAGCTTGGGCGGGACTATAGAGACCCAGTACTTC CASSLGGTIETQYF
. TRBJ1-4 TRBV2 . TGTGCCAGCAGGAACCAAGGGGTGGGGAATGAAAAACTGTTTTTT CASRNQGVGNEKLFF
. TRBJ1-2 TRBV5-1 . TGCGCCAGCAGCTTGAACGGCCATGGCTACACCTTC CASSLNGHGYTF
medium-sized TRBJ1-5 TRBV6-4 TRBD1 TGTGCCAGCAGTGAGGGGACAGGGGGCAATCAGCCCCAGCATTTT CASSEGTGGNQPQHF
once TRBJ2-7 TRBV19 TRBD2 TGTGCCAGTAGTACGGGACTAGCGGGGGTCTACGAGCAGTACTTC CASSTGLAGVYEQYF
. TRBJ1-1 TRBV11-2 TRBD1 TGTGCCAGCAGCTTAGCGGGACAGAGCTTAGGGGGGTCTGAAGCTTTCTTT CASSLAGQSLGGSEAFF
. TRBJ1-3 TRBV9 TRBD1 TGTGCCAGCAGCGCCCTAAGGGGGCCTGGAAACACCATATATTTT CASSALRGPGNTIYF
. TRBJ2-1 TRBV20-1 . TGCAGTGCTAGTAGTTTAACTAGCAATGAGCAGTTCTTC CSASSLTSNEQFF
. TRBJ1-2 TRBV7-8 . TGTGCCAGCAGCTTAGAGCTGGGGGCCGCCTATGGCTACACCTTC CASSLELGAAYGYTF
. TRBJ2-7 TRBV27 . TGTGCCAGCAGTTTACGGCAGAACTACGAGCAGTACTTC CASSLRQNYEQYF
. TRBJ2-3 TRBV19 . TGTGCCAGTAGCACAGACCTAGCGAGCACAGATACGCAGTATTTT CASSTDLASTDTQYF
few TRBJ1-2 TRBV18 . TGTGCCAGCTCACCCGAGGACGCTTATGGCTACACCTTC CASSPEDAYGYTF
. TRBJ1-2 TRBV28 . TGTGCCAGCAGTAAGGGTCGGACACGCGGCTACACCTTC CASSKGRTRGYTF
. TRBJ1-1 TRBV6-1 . TGTGCCAGCAGTGAAGCGTTCGAAGGGTCTGAAGCTTTCTTT CASSEAFEGSEAFF
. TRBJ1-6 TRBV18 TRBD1 TGTGCCAGCTCCCCGGGACAGGGATGGTCACCCCTCCACTTT CASSPGQGWSPLHF
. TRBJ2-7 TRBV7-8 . TGTGCCAGCAGCCAAGGGGGTACACGGTCCTACGAGCAGTACTTC CASSQGGTRSYEQYF
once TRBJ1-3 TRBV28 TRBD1 TGTGCCAGCAGTGGGGGACAGGGGGGTGGAAACACCATATATTTT CASSGGQGGGNTIYF
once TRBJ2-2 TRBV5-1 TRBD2 TGCGCCAGCAGCTCCGGGACTAGAGCGAACACCGGGGAGCTGTTTTTT CASSSGTRANTGELFF
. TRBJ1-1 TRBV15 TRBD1 TGTGCCACCAGCCCAAGGACAGGGATGAACACTGAAGCTTTCTTT CATSPRTGMNTEAFF
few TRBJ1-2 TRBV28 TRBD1 TGTGCCAGCAGTTTTATTGGGACAGGAGACTTCTATGGCTACACCTTC CASSFIGTGDFYGYTF
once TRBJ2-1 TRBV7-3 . TGTGCCAGCAGCTTAATCTTCCGGACCATGGAGGGAGGAGGGCCAAATGAGCAGTTCTTC CASSLIFRTMEGGGPNEQFF
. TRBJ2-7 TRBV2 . TGTGCCAGCAGTTCCGGGACCCCCCCCTACGAGCAGTACTTC CASSSGTPPYEQYF
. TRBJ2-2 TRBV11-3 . TGTGCCAGCAGCACCGTCAGGGGTACTAGCTGGGGGACCGGGGAGCTGTTTTTT CASSTVRGTSWGTGELFF
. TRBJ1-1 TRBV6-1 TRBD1 TGTGCCAGCAGTGAAATAGGACAGGGAGTTAAAGTTGAAGCTTTCTTT CASSEIGQGVKVEAFF
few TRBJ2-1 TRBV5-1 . TGCGCCAGCAGCCGGATACGGGAGCGTGAGCAGTTCTTC CASSRIREREQFF
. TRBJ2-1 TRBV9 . TGTGCCAGCAGTCTAGGGACCCGGTCCTACAATGAGCAGTTCTTC CASSLGTRSYNEQFF
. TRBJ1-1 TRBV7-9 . TGTGCCAGCAGCTTAGCGTTAGCGGTTAACACTGAAGCTTTCTTT CASSLALAVNTEAFF
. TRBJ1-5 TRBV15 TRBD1 TGTGCCACCAGCAGAGAGGTGGGACAGGGGCGAAATCAGCCCCAGCATTTT CATSREVGQGRNQPQHF
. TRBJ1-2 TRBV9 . TGTGCCAGCAGCGCAGGGGCTTGGGAGGCCTATGGCTACACCTTC CASSAGAWEAYGYTF
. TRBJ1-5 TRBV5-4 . TGTGCCAGCAGCTTGGCCTGGGGGGGCTTCTATAGCAATCAGCCCCAGCATTTT CASSLAWGGFYSNQPQHF
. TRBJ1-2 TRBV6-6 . TGTGCCGCCGACACCGCCAGGGCGGTCTATGGCTACACCTTC CAADTARAVYGYTF
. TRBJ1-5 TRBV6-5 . TGTGCCAGCAGTTACCAGGCTAGCAATCAGCCCCAGCATTTT CASSYQASNQPQHF
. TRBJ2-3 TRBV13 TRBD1 TGTGCCAGCAGCTTCCGGGACAGGGGGGAAGATACGCAGTATTTT CASSFRDRGEDTQYF
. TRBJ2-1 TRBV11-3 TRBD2 TGTGCCAGCAGCTTAGGACTAGCGGGGACAGAGCAGTTCTTC CASSLGLAGTEQFF
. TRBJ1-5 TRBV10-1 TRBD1 TGCGCCAGCAGTGAGTGGAGAAGGGGACAGTATAGCAATCAGCCCCAGCATTTT CASSEWRRGQYSNQPQHF
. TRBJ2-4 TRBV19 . TGTGCCAGTACCCCGGGCGGACCAGAAAACATTCAGTACTTC CASTPGGPENIQYF
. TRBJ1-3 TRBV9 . TGTGCCAGCAACCAAGACGGTGGGGCTGGAAACACCATATATTTT CASNQDGGAGNTIYF
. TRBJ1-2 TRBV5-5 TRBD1 TGTGCCAGCAGCTTGCGGGCCGGGACAGGGGTCTATGGCTACACCTTC CASSLRAGTGVYGYTF